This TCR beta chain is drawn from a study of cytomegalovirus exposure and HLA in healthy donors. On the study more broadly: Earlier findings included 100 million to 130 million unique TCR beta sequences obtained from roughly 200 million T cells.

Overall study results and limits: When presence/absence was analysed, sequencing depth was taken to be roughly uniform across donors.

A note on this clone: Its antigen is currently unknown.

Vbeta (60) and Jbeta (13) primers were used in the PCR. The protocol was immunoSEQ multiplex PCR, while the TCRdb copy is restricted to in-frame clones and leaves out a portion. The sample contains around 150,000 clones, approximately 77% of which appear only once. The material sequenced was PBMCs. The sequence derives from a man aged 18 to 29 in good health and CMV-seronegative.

For the CDR3, the DNA is TGTGCCAGCAGCCCCGGGACAGATTCGAACACCGGGGAGCTGTTTTTT. Its protein product is CASSPGTDSNTGELFF. The rearrangement joins TRBV5-6 to TRBJ2-2; the match to TRBD1 covers 7 bases. The CDR3 sequence is 16 residues long. After removal of 4 bases from V and 0 bases from J, the junction contained 6 bases not matched to a gene. Germline CDR1 and CDR2: SGHDT and YYEEEE. The full variable domain, with the rest looked up from reference TRBV5-6 and TRBJ2-2, is DAGVTQSPTHLIKTRGQQVTLRCSPKSGHDTVSWYQQALGQGPQFIFQYYEEEERQRGNFPDRFSGHQFPNYSSELNVNALLLGDSALYLCASSPGTDSNTGELFFGEGSRLTVL.